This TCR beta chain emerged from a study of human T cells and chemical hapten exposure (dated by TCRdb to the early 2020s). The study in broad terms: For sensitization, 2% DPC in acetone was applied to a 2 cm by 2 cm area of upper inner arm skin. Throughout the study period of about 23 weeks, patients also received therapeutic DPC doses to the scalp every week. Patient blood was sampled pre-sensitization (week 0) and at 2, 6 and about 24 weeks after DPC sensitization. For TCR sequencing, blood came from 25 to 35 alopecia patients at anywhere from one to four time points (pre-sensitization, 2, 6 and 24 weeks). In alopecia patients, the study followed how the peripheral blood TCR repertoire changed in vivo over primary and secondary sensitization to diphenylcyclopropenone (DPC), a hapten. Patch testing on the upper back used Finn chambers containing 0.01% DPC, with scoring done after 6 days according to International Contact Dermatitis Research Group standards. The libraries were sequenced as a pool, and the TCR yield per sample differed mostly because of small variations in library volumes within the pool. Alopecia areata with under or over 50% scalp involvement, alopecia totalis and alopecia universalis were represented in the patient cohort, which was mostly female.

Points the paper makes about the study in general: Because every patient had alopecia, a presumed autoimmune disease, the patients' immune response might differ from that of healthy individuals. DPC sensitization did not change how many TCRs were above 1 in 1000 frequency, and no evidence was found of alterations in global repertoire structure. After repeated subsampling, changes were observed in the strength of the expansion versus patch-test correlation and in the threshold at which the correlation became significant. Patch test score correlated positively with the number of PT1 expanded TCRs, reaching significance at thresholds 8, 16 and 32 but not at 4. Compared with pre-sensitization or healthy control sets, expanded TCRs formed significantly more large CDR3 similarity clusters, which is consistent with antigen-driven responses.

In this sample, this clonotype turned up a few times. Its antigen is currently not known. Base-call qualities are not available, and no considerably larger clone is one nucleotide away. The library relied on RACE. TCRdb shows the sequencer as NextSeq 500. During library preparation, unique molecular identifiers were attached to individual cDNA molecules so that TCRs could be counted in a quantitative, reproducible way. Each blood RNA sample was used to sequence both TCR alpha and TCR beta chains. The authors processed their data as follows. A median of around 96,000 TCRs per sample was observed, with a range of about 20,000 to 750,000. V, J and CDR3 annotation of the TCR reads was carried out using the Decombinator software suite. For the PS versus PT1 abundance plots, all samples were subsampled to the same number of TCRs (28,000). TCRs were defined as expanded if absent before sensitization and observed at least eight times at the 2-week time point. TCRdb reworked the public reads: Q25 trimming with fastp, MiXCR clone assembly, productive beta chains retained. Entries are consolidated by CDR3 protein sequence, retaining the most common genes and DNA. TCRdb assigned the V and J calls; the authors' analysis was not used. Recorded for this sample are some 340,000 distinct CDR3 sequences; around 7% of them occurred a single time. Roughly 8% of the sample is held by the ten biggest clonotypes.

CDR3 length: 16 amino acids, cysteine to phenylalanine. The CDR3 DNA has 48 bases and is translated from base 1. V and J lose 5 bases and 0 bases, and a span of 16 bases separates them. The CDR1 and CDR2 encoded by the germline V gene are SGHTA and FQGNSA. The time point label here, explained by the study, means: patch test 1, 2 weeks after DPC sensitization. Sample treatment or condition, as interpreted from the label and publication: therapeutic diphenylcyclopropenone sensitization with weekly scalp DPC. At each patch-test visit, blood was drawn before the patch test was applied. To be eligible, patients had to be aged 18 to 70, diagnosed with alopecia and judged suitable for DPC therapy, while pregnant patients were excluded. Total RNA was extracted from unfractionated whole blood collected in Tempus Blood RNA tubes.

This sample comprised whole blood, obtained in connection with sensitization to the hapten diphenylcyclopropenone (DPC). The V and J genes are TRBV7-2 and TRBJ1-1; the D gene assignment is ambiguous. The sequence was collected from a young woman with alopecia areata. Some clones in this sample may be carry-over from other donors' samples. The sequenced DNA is TGTGCCAGCAGCCCAACCCCCGGCAGACTGAACACTGAAGCTTTCTTT. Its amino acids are CASSPTPGRLNTEAFF. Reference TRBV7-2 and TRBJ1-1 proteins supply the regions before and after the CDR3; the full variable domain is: GAGVSQSPSNKVTEKGKDVELRCDPISGHTALYWYRQSLGQGLEFLIYFQGNSAPDKSGLPSDRFSAERTGGSVSTLTIQRTQQEDSAVYLCASSPTPGRLNTEAFFGQGTRLTVV.